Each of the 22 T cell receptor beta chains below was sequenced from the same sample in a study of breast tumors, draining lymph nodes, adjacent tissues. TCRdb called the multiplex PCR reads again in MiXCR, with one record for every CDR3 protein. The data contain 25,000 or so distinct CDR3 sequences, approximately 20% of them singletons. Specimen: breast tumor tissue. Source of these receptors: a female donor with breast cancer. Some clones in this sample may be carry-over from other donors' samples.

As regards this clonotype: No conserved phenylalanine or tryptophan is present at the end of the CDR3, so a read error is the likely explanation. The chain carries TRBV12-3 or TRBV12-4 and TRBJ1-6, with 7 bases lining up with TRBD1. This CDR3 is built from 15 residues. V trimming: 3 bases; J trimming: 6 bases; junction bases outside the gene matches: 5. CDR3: CASSFLQGGNSPLHL. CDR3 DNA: TGTGCCAGCAGTTTTTTGCAGGGGGGTAATTCACCCCTCCACCTT.

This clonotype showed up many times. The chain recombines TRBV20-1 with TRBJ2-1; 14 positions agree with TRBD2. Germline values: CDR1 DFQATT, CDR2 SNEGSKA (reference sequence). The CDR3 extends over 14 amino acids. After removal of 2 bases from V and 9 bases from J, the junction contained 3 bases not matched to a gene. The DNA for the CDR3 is TGCAGTGCTAGACCGGGACTAGCGGGAGTTGAGCAGTTCTTC. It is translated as CSARPGLAGVEQFF.

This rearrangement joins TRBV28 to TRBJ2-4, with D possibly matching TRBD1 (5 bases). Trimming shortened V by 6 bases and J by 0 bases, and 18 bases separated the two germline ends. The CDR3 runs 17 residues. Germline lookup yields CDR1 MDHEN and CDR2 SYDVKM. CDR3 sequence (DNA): TGTGCCAGCAGCTCACGCAGGGCCTTAATAGCCAAAAACATTCAGTACTTC. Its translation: CASSSRRALIAKNIQYF.

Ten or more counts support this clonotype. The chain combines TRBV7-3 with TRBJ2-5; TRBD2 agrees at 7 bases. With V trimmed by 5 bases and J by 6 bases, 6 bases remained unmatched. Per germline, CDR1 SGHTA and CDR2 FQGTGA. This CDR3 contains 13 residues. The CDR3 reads CASSDSGSKTQYF. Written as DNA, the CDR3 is TGTGCCAGCAGCGATAGCGGGTCCAAGACCCAGTACTTC.

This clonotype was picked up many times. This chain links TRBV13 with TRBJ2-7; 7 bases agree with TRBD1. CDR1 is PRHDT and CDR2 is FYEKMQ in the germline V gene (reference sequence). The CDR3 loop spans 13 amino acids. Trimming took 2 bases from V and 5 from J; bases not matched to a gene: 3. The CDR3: CASSLQGVNEQYF. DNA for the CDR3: TGTGCCAGCAGCTTACAGGGGGTCAACGAGCAGTACTTC.

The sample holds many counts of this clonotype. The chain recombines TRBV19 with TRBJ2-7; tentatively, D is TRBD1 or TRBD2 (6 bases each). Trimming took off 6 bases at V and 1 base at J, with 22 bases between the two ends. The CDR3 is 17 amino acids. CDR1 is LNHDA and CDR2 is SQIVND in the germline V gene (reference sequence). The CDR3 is CASSRYGGTSLSYEQYF. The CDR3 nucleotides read TGTGCCAGTAGCCGGTACGGAGGGACAAGCTTATCCTACGAGCAGTACTTC.

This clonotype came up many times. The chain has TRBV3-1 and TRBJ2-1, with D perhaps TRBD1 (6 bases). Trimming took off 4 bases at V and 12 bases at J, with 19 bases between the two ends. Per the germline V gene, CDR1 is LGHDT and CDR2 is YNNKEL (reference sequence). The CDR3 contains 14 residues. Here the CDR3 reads CASSRGQPFYGQFF. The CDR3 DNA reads TGTGCCAGCAGCCGAGGACAGCCGTTCTATGGGCAGTTCTTC.

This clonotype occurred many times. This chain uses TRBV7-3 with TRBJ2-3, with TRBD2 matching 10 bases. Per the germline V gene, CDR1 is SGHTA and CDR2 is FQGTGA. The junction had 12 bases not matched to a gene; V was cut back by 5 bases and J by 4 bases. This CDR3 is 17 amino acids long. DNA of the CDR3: TGTGCCAGCAGCCACACCTCTAGCGGGAGTGGGTCAGATACGCAGTATTTT. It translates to CASSHTSSGSGSDTQYF.

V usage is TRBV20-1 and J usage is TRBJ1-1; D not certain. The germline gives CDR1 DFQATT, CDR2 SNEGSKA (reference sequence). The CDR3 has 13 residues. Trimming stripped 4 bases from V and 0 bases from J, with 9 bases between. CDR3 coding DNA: TGCAGTGCTAAGAAAGTCATGAACACTGAAGCTTTCTTT. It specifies CSAKKVMNTEAFF.

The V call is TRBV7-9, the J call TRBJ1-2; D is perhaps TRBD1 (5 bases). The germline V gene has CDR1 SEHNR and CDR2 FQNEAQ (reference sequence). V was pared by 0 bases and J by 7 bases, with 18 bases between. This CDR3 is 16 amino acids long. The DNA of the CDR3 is TGTGCCAGCAGCTTAGCTGGGACCGGGGATATTTCTGGCTACACCTTC. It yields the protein CASSLAGTGDISGYTF. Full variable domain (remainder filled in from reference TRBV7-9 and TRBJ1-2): DTGVSQNPRHKITKRGQNVTFRCDPISEHNRLYWYRQTLGQGPEFLTYFQNEAQLEKSRLLSDRFSAERPKGSFSTLEIQRTEQGDSAMYLCASSLAGTGDISGYTFGSGTRLTVV.

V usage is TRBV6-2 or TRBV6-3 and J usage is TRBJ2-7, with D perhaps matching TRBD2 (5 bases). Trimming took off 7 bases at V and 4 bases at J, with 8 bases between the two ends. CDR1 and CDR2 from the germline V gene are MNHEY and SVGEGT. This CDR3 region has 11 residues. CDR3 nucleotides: TGTGCCAGCACCAGCGGTTACGAGCAGTACTTC. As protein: CASTSGYEQYF.

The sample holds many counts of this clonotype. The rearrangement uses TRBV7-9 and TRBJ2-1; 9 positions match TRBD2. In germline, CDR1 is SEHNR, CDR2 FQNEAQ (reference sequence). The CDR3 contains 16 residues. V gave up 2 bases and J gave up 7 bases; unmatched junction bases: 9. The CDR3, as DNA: TGTGCCAGCAGCTTAAAAGGGGCGGGAGGGGTGAATGAGCAGTTCTTC. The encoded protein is CASSLKGAGGVNEQFF.

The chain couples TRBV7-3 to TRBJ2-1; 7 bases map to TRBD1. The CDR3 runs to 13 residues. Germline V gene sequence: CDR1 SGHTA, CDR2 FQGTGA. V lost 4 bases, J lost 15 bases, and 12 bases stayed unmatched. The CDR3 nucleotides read TGTGCCAGCAGCTATCAGGGGGTTGGTGGGCGGTTCTTC. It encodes CASSYQGVGGRFF.

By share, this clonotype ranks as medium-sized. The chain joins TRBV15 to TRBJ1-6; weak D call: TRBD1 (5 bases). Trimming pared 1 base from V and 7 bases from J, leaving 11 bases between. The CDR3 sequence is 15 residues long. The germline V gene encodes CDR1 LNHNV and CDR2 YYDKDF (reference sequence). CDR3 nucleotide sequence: TGTGCCACCAGCAGAGTTGCGTCAGGGAATTCACCCCTCCACTTT. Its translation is CATSRVASGNSPLHF.

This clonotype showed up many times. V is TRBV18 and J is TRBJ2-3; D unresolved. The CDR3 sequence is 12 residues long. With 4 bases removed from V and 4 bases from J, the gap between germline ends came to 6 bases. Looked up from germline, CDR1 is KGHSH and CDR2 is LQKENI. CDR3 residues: CASSHKADTQYF. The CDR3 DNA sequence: TGTGCCAGCTCACATAAGGCAGATACGCAGTATTTT.

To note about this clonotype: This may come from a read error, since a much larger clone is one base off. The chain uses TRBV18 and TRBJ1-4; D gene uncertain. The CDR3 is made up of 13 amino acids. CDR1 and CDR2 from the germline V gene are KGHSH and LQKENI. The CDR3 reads CASSATANEKLLF. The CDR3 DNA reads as TGTGCCAGCTCAGCGACCGCGAATGAAAAACTGTTGTTT.

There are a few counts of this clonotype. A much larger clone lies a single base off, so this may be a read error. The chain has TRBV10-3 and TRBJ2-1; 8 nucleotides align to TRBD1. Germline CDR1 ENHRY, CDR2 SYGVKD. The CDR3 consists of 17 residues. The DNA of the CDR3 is TGTGCCGTCAGTGAGACAGGGGACTCCAACGCCTACAATGAGCAGTTCTTC. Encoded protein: CAVSETGDSNAYNEQFF.

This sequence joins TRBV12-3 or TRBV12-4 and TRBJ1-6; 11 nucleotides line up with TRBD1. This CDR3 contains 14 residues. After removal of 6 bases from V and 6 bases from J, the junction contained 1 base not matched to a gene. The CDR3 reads CASRDRGPNSPLHF. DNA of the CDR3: TGTGCCAGCAGGGACAGGGGGCCTAATTCACCCCTCCACTTT.

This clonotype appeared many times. The CDR3 region has the DNA TGTGCCAGCAGCTTGGACGGCAGGACTAGCGGATCGAACACCGGGGAGCTGTTTTTT. Its protein is CASSLDGRTSGSNTGELFF. The chain links TRBV5-4 to TRBJ2-2; TRBD2 agrees at 10 bases. The germline CDR1 and CDR2 sequences are SGHNT and YYREEE (reference sequence). After removal of 0 bases from V and 0 bases from J, the junction contained 8 bases not matched to a gene. The CDR3 loop spans 19 amino acids.

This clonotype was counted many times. CDR3: CASSLVGGRGETQYF. DNA of the CDR3: TGCGCCAGCAGCTTGGTCGGCGGGAGAGGCGAGACCCAGTACTTC. The chain recombines TRBV5-1 with TRBJ2-5; TRBD2 agrees at 7 bases. V trimming: 0 bases; J trimming: 5 bases; junction bases outside the gene matches: 7. The CDR3 consists of 15 residues. Per the germline V gene, CDR1 is SGHRS and CDR2 is YFSETQ. The complete variable domain, with remaining parts taken from reference TRBV5-1 and TRBJ2-5, reads KAGVTQTPRYLIKTRGQQVTLSCSPISGHRSVSWYQQTPGQGLQFLFEYFSETQRNKGNFPGRFSGRQFSNSRSEMNVSTLELGDSALYLCASSLVGGRGETQYFGPGTRLLVL.

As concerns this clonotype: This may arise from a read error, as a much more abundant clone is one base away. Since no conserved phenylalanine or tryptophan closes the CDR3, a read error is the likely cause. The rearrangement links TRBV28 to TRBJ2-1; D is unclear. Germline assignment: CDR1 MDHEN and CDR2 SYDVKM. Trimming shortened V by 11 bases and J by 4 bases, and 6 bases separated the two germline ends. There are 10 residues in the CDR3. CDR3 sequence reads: CAVGYNEQFS. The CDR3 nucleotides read TGTGCCGTTGGTTACAATGAGCAGTTCTCC.

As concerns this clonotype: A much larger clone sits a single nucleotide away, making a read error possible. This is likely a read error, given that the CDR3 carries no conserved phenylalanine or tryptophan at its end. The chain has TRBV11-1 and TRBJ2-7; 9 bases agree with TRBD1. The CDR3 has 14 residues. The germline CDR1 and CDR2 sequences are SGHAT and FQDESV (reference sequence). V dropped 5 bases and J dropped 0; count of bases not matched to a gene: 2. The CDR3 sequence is CASSKTGGSYEQYS. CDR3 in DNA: TGTGCCAGCAGCAAGACAGGGGGCTCCTACGAGCAGTACTCC.